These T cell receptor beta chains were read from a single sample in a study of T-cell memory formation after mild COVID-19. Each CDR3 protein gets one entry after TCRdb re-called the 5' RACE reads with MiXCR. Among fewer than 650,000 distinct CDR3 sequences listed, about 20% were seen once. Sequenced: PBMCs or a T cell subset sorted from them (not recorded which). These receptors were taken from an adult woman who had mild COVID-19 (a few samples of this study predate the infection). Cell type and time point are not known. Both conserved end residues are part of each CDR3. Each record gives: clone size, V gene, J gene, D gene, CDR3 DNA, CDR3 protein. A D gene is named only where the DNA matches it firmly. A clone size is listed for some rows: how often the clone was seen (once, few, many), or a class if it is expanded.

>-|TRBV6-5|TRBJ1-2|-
TGTGCCAGCAGACGGTTTTTAAACTATGGCTACACCTTC
CASRRFLNYGYTF
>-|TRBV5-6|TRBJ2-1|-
TGTGCCAGCAGTCCACCGGGACCTTACAATGAGCAGTTCTTC
CASSPPGPYNEQFF
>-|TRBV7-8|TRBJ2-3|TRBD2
TGTGCCAGCAGCCCAAATAGCGGGAGCCGCATGAATACGCAGTATTTT
CASSPNSGSRMNTQYF
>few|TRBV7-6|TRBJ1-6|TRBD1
TGTGCCAGCAGCTTAGCGGGACAGGCGCTGTATTCACCCCTCCACTTT
CASSLAGQALYSPLHF
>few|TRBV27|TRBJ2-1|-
TGTGCCAGCAGTCGCCAGGGAGGTAACAATGAGCAGTTCTTC
CASSRQGGNNEQFF
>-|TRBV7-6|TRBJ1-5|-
TGTGCCAGCAGCTTAGGGCCGCCGAATAGCAATCAGCCCCAGCATTTT
CASSLGPPNSNQPQHF
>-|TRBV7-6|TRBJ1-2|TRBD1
TGTGCCAGCAGCTTAACAGGGACAGGGATCTATGGCTACACCTTC
CASSLTGTGIYGYTF
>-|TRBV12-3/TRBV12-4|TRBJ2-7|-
TGTGCCAGCAGTTTAGGGGCGGGGAATCCTACGAAGCAGTACTTC
CASSLGAGNPTKQYF
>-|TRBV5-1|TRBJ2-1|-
TGCGCCAGCAGCTTGGTGGGCGCCCGGAATGAGCAGTTCTTC
CASSLVGARNEQFF
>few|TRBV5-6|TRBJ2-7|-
TGTGCCAGCAGCTTGATCCAGAGCTCCTACGAGCAGTACTTC
CASSLIQSSYEQYF
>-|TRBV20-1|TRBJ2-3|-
TGCAGTGCTAGTACCGGGCTTGAGGATACGCAGTATTTT
CSASTGLEDTQYF
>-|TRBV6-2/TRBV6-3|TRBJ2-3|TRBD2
TGTGCCAGCAGTTACGATCCGAGCGGGAGCTCAGATACGCAGTATTTT
CASSYDPSGSSDTQYF
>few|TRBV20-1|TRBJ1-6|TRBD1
TGCAGTGCTTCGGACAGGGGGAGCTCCTATAATTCACCCCTCCACTTT
CSASDRGSSYNSPLHF
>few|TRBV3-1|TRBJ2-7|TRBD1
TGTGCCAGCAGCCAAGATATGGACAGGGCCTACGAGCAGTACTTC
CASSQDMDRAYEQYF
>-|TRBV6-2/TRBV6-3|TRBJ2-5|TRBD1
TGTGCCAGCAGACGGGGACAGGGGTGGGGGACCCAGTACTTC
CASRRGQGWGTQYF
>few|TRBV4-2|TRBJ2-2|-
TGTGCCAGCAGCCGGCCCGGCGCGGACACCGGGGAGCTGTTTTTT
CASSRPGADTGELFF
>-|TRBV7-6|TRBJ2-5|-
TGTGCCAGCAGCAACGCACTGACTCCGGTGTACCAAGAGACCCAGTACTTC
CASSNALTPVYQETQYF
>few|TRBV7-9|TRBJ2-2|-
TGTGCCAGCAGCTTACCGCCGAGGGGGGACACCGGGGAGCTGTTTTTT
CASSLPPRGDTGELFF
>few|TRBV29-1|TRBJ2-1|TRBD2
TGCAGCGTTGTTACTAGCGGATACAATGAGCAGTTCTTC
CSVVTSGYNEQFF
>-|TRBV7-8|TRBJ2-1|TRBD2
TGTGCCAGCAGCTTAGTCGTACCAGCGGGAGGAGGTAATGAGCAGTTCTTC
CASSLVVPAGGGNEQFF
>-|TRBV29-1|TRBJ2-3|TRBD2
TGCAGCGTTGAAAGGACTAGAAGCACAGATACGCAGTATTTT
CSVERTRSTDTQYF
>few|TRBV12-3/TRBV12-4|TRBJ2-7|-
TGTGCCAGCAGTGAGGGGGAAAGCGAGCAGTACTTC
CASSEGESEQYF
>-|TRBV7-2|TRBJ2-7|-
TGTGCCAGCAGCCGGGCCTCCTACGAGCAGTACTTC
CASSRASYEQYF
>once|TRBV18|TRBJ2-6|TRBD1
TGTGCCAGCTCACCCTTAGGACAGGGGAATTCTGGGGCCAACGTCCTGACTTTC
CASSPLGQGNSGANVLTF
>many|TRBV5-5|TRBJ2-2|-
TGTGCCAGCAGCCCCGGGGTGGGGAACACCGGGGAGCTGTTTTTT
CASSPGVGNTGELFF
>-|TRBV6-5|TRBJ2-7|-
TGTGCCAGCAGTTACAGGGGCAACGAGCAGTACTTC
CASSYRGNEQYF
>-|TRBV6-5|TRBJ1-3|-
TGTGCCAGCAGTTACCACTCTACATCGGACACCATATATTTT
CASSYHSTSDTIYF
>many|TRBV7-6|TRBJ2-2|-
TGTGCCAGCAGCCTCGACAGCCTACCGAACACCGGGGAGCTGTTTTTT
CASSLDSLPNTGELFF
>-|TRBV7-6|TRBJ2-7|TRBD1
TGTGCCAGCAGCTTCGGGACAGTCCAGTACTTC
CASSFGTVQYF
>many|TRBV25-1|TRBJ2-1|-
TGTGCCAGCACCCGAGAGACAGGAACCGTGGTCTACAATGAGCAGTTCTTC
CASTRETGTVVYNEQFF
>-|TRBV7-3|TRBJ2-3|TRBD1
TGTGCCAGCAGCCAGGGGGCCGCAGATACGCAGTATTTT
CASSQGAADTQYF
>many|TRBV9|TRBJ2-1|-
TGTGCCAGCAGCGCAGGGAGGTCCTCCTACAATGAGCAGTTCTTC
CASSAGRSSYNEQFF
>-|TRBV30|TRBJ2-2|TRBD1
TGTGCCTGGAGCAGGACAGGGGGCTCCGGGGAGCTGTTTTTT
CAWSRTGGSGELFF
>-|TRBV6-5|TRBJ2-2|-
TGTGCCAGCAGTTACTCGGGCAGGGTAGGGACCGGGGAGCTGTTTTTT
CASSYSGRVGTGELFF
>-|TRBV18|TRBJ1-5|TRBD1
TGTGCCAGCTCACCACCCGGGACAGGGATTCACCAGCCCCAGCATTTT
CASSPPGTGIHQPQHF
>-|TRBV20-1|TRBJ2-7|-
TGCAGTGCTCCTGACAGGACCTACGAGCAGTACTTC
CSAPDRTYEQYF
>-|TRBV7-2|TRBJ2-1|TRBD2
TGTGCCAGCAGCTCAATGACTAGCGGTTACAATGAGCAGTTCTTC
CASSSMTSGYNEQFF
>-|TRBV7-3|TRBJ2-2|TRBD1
TGTGCCAGCGGGACAGGGGGCCCCGGGGAGCTGTTTTTT
CASGTGGPGELFF
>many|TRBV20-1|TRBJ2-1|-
TGCAGTGCTCCCCTCGCGAGCATCGGTGAGCAGTTCTTC
CSAPLASIGEQFF
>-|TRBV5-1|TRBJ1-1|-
TGCGCCAGCAGCTTTGAAAGGGTGGTCGCTGAAGCTTTCTTT
CASSFERVVAEAFF
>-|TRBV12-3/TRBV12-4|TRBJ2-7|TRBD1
TGTGCCAGCAGTTTAATTGCCGAGGGACAGGGTAACTACGAGCAGTACTTC
CASSLIAEGQGNYEQYF
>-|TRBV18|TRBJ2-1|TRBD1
TGTGCCAGCTCACCATGGGGCTCCGGGACAGCCGCTTTTAAGAATTACAATGAGCAGTTCTTC
CASSPWGSGTAAFKNYNEQFF